These 16 T cell receptor beta chains share one sample of origin, sequenced in a study. One entry per CDR3 protein results from TCRdb running MiXCR on the 5' RACE reads. The top ten clones hold around 2.1% of a sample with fewer than 75,000 distinct CDR3 sequences, approximately 26% of them seen once. Tregs were sorted as CD4+CD25+CD127-/low cells. Sequences were obtained from tumor-infiltrating Tregs sorted from the breast tumor. These receptors were collected from a female donor with breast cancer.

A word on this clonotype: One end of the junction fails to match germline, which may point to a read error. The J gene is TRBJ2-3, the V gene TRBV20-1; 13 nucleotides align to TRBD2. This CDR3 has 15 residues. Germline V gene lookup returns CDR1 DFQATT and CDR2 SNEGSKA (reference sequence). The DNA of the CDR3 is TGCAGTACTAGCGGGAGGGCCAGTGGCACAGATACGCAGTATTTT. Translating it yields CSTSGRASGTDTQYF.

The genes are TRBV4-1 and TRBJ2-7; a weak D match, TRBD1 (5 bases). With 0 bases removed from V and 4 bases from J, the gap between germline ends came to 13 bases. The CDR3 runs 15 residues. The V gene's germline CDR1 is MGHRA and CDR2 YSYEKL. The CDR3 bases are TGCGCCAGCAGCCAAGATAGGCAGGGCAAGTACGAGCAGTACTTC. Its translation is CASSQDRQGKYEQYF.

With regard to this clonotype: The junction shows a germline mismatch at one end, possibly a read error. The CDR3 region is CAGSLIRGDHYGYTF. CDR3 nucleotide sequence: TGTGCCGGCAGCTTGATCAGGGGTGATCACTATGGCTACACCTTC. This chain links TRBV5-4 with TRBJ1-2, with a possible D match to TRBD1 (6 bases). The CDR3 runs 15 residues. CDR1 and CDR2 (germline): SGHNT, YYREEE (reference sequence).

This clonotype was seen only once. A read error may explain this, as a much larger clone is one base away. The chain has TRBV7-2 and TRBJ2-1, with 8 bases fitting TRBD2. The CDR3 consists of 14 residues. Looked up from germline, CDR1 is SGHTA and CDR2 is FQGNSA. Trimming removed 5 bases from V and 6 bases from J; junction bases left unmatched: 6. The CDR3 spells CTSSITGTSNEQFF. The CDR3 region has the DNA TGTACCAGCAGCATAACCGGGACTAGCAATGAGCAGTTCTTC. The variable domain in full, with the rest retrieved from reference TRBV7-2 and TRBJ2-1, is GAGVSQSPSNKVTEKGKDVELRCDPISGHTALYWYRQSLGQGLEFLIYFQGNSAPDKSGLPSDRFSAERTGGSVSTLTIQRTQQEDSAVYLCTSSITGTSNEQFFGPGTRLTVL.

The V gene is TRBV28, the J gene TRBJ1-5; the D gene is possibly TRBD1 (5 bases). Per the germline V gene, CDR1 is MDHEN and CDR2 is SYDVKM. There are 17 residues in the CDR3. Trimming removed 7 bases from V and 0 bases from J, with 19 bases in between. The CDR3 sequence: CASTSPWGPHSNQPQHF. The CDR3 nucleotides read TGTGCCAGCACTTCCCCCTGGGGACCCCATAGCAATCAGCCCCAGCATTTT.

The V and J genes are TRBV3-1 and TRBJ2-4; TRBD1 might be the D (6 bases). From germline, CDR1 is LGHDT and CDR2 YNNKEL (reference sequence). The CDR3 loop spans 14 amino acids. V was trimmed by 1 base and J by 4 bases, leaving 8 bases between them. The chain's CDR3 is CASSQAGEKNIQYF. The CDR3 bases are TGTGCCAGCAGCCAAGCAGGGGAAAAAAACATTCAGTACTTC.

On this clonotype itself: The junction and the germline gene differ at one end; a read error may be behind it. The chain uses TRBV7-8 and TRBJ2-7; no clear D. Germline CDR1 reads SGHVS; CDR2 reads FQNEAQ. This CDR3 comprises 12 residues. This CDR3 is CASSLSPYGQYF. The CDR3 DNA reads as TGTGCCAGCAGCCTATCCCCCTACGGGCAGTACTTC.

The chain carries TRBV14 and TRBJ2-4, with TRBD1 matching 8 bases. The CDR3 consists of 13 residues. The J segment lost 6 bases and the V segment lost 6 bases, leaving 4 bases of the junction unmatched. Germline V gives CDR1 SGHDN, CDR2 FVKESK. The CDR3 coding sequence is TGTGCCAGCAGTTTGACAGGGGCAAACATTCAGTACTTC. Residues: CASSLTGANIQYF.

This clonotype was counted a few times. The chain uses TRBV29-1 and TRBJ2-3; no clear D gene. V lost 6 bases to trimming and J lost 7 bases, with 14 bases between them. This CDR3 has 12 amino acids. Per germline, CDR1 SQVTM and CDR2 ANQGSEA. As DNA, the CDR3 is TGCAGCGTAGCTACCACGCATAATACGCAGTATTTT. Protein product: CSVATTHNTQYF.

The V and J genes are TRBV12-3 or TRBV12-4 and TRBJ2-5, with TRBD2 matching over 14 bases. The CDR3 is made up of 16 amino acids. The J segment lost 4 bases and the V segment lost 7 bases, leaving 8 bases of the junction unmatched. The chain's CDR3 is CASTPGLAGVGETQYF. The DNA for the CDR3 is TGTGCCAGCACCCCGGGACTAGCGGGGGTGGGAGAGACCCAGTACTTC.

This clonotype has ten or more counts. J is TRBJ2-1 and V is TRBV5-1, with 7 bases lining up with TRBD1. J was trimmed by 4 bases and V by 1 base; bases with no gene match: 8. The V gene's germline CDR1 is SGHRS and CDR2 YFSETQ. CDR3 length: 16 residues. The CDR3 sequence: CASSLTGTEFYNEQFF. CDR3 nucleotide sequence: TGCGCCAGCAGCTTGACTGGGACAGAGTTTTACAATGAGCAGTTCTTC.

J is TRBJ2-7 and V is TRBV7-2, with D tentatively TRBD2 (7 bases). Per germline, CDR1 SGHTA and CDR2 FQGNSA. Trimming took off 1 base at V and 4 bases at J, with 11 bases between the two ends. The CDR3 has 14 amino acids. The CDR3 spells CASSLDRGAYEQYF. The CDR3 DNA is TGTGCCAGCAGCTTAGATCGGGGGGCTTACGAGCAGTACTTC.

In this sample, this clonotype turned up many times. This chain joins TRBV7-2 and TRBJ2-1; D is unresolved. Germline V gene data show CDR1 as SGHTA and CDR2 as FQGNSA. Trimming took off 5 bases at V and 3 bases at J, with 5 bases between the two ends. This CDR3 has 12 residues. CDR3 protein: CASSLNYNEQFF. The CDR3 nucleotides are TGTGCCAGCAGCCTTAACTACAATGAGCAGTTCTTC.

In its sample, this clonotype was seen many times. This chain connects TRBV6-1 to TRBJ2-6; D perhaps matches TRBD1 (6 bases). The CDR3 is 19 amino acids. Germline V gives CDR1 MNHNS, CDR2 SASEGT. Trimming took 4 bases from V and 0 from J, leaving 19 bases between them. The CDR3 spells CASSAYPQGSSSGANVLTF. The CDR3 DNA reads as TGTGCCAGCAGTGCCTACCCACAGGGATCGAGCTCTGGGGCCAACGTCCTGACTTTC.

In its sample, this clonotype was seen a few times. The V call is TRBV3-1, the J call TRBJ2-5; D gene unclear. The CDR3 consists of 13 residues. Germline CDR1 LGHDT, CDR2 YNNKEL (reference sequence). V was cut by 1 base and J by 4 bases, with 7 bases left in between. The CDR3 DNA follows: TGTGCCAGCAGCCAAGGTCGTGGAGAGACCCAGTACTTC. Residues: CASSQGRGETQYF.

As concerns this clonotype: One base away lies a much larger clone, so this may be a sequencing read error. The J gene is TRBJ1-4, the V gene TRBV9, with D possibly matching TRBD1 (6 bases). CDR3 length equals 15 residues. In germline, CDR1 is SGDLS, CDR2 YYNGEE. The CDR3 protein is CASSVGSGEREKLLF. DNA for the CDR3: TGTGCCAGCAGCGTAGGGTCAGGGGAACGAGAAAAACTGTTGTTT. Full variable domain (outside the CDR3, taken from reference TRBV9 and TRBJ1-4): DSGVTQTPKHLITATGQRVTLRCSPRSGDLSVYWYQQSLDQGLQFLIQYYNGEERAKGNILERFSAQQFPDLHSELNLSSLELGDSALYFCASSVGSGEREKLLFGSGTQLSVL.